This TCR beta chain originates from a study of control samples from healthy donors and cancer patients. This clone was observed a few times. The V end was cut by 2 bases, the J end by 4 bases, with 15 bases between. Germline V lookup: CDR1 SGHTA, CDR2 FQGNSA. The CDR3 runs to 16 residues. Repertoires were generated with immunoSEQ multiplex PCR, while TCRdb's copy carries only in-frame clones and drops some. The repertoire has fewer than 200,000 clones, 93% of them found once; the top ten carry about 4%. V and J are TRBV7-2 and TRBJ2-1; D unclear. The origin of this receptor is an older woman in good health. Sequencing was performed on blood. The CDR3 DNA follows: TGTGCCAGCAGCTTAATCAGGCAGCTACGATACAATGAGCAGTTCTTC. Translated, it gives CASSLIRQLRYNEQFF.